A single sample gave rise to the 8 T cell receptor beta chains below, sequenced in a study of CD8+ T cells in alopecia areata (dated by TCRdb to 2016 to 2019). The library was produced with the immunoSEQ multiplex PCR assay. To provide template for TCR sequencing, every sample had RNA extracted and reverse transcribed into cDNA. TCRdb carries this immuneACCESS record with in-frame sequences only. Its versions omit some clonotypes, under half of them owing to an unresolved V gene in the studies checked, with the rest unexplained. The sample yields approximately 220,000 clones; roughly two fifths were counted once. 0.48% of the sample goes to the ten largest clones. Reading the label with the study, this specimen's treatment or condition is: oral pan-JAK inhibitor, 5-10 mg twice daily. Sample: CD4+ T cells sorted from blood, taken between weeks 30 and 35, from a patient treated with tofacitinib. The receptors derive from a human donor with alopecia areata.

The chain joins TRBV5-4 to TRBJ2-5; the D gene could be TRBD1 or TRBD2 (5 bases each). The CDR3 covers 13 residues. V was trimmed by 10 bases and J by 2 bases, leaving 15 bases between them. Germline V gene lookup returns CDR1 SGHNT and CDR2 YYREEE (reference sequence). CDR3 coding DNA: TGTGCCGCAGCTACGGGGCAGCAAGAGACCCAGTACTTC. Protein product: CAAATGQQETQYF.

This clone came up once. The CDR3 is CASSSPRTGENYGYTF. In nucleotides, the CDR3 is TGTGCCAGCAGTTCCCCTCGGACAGGGGAGAACTATGGCTACACCTTC. This sequence joins TRBV6-5 and TRBJ1-2; 9 bases are shared with TRBD1. Germline V gene data show CDR1 as MNHEY and CDR2 as SVGAGI. The V and J ends lost 4 bases and 2 bases, in that order; junction bases with no gene match: 8. The CDR3 runs to 16 residues.

This chain joins TRBV14 and TRBJ2-7, with 7 bases identical to TRBD1. This CDR3 is 15 amino acids long. The junction had 6 bases not matched to a gene; V was cut back by 4 bases and J by 0 bases. Looked up from germline, CDR1 is SGHDN and CDR2 is FVKESK. CDR3 loop: CASSPSTGSSYEQYF. CDR3 nucleotide sequence: TGTGCCAGCAGCCCCTCGACAGGGAGCTCCTACGAGCAGTACTTC. Full variable domain (outside the CDR3, taken from reference TRBV14 and TRBJ2-7): EAGVTQFPSHSVIEKGQTVTLRCDPISGHDNLYWYRRVMGKEIKFLLHFVKESKQDESGMPNNRFLAERTGGTYSTLKVQPAELEDSGVYFCASSPSTGSSYEQYFGPGTRLTVT.

This clone was detected a few times. The genes are TRBV4-1 and TRBJ2-5; D gene unclear. The germline gives CDR1 MGHRA, CDR2 YSYEKL. V was cut by 1 base and J by 4 bases, with 10 bases left in between. The CDR3 extends over 14 amino acids. The DNA for the CDR3 is TGCGCCAGCAGCCAAGTATTAGCATTAGAGACCCAGTACTTC. It specifies CASSQVLALETQYF.

CDR3 coding DNA: TGTGCCAGCGCCTCTAGCGGGGGGAACTTGGGCACCGGGGAGCTGTTTTTT. Translated, it gives CASASSGGNLGTGELFF. The rearrangement joins TRBV9 to TRBJ2-2, with 11 positions matching TRBD2. The CDR3 loop spans 17 amino acids. The germline V gene encodes CDR1 SGDLS and CDR2 YYNGEE. After removal of 7 bases from V and 4 bases from J, the junction contained 12 bases not matched to a gene.

This clone was picked up a small number of times. The rearrangement joins TRBV6-5 to TRBJ1-4, with D unclear. Trimming took off 7 bases at V and 0 bases at J, with 12 bases between the two ends. The CDR3 is made up of 15 amino acids. Per the germline V gene, CDR1 is MNHEY and CDR2 is SVGAGI. The DNA for the CDR3 is TGTGCCAGCATGCCGTACAGCTCAACTAATGAAAAACTGTTTTTT. Translating it yields CASMPYSSTNEKLFF.

This clone was counted between two and nine times. The sample contains more than one DNA sequence encoding this CDR3. The chain uses TRBV29-1 and TRBJ1-1, with 7 nucleotides matching TRBD1. The CDR3 covers 13 residues. Germline assignment: CDR1 SQVTM and CDR2 ANQGSEA. The V and J ends lost 6 bases and 0 bases, in that order; junction bases with no gene match: 4. The CDR3 DNA is TGCAGCGTGGGACAGTTAATGAACACTGAAGCTTTCTTT. Translated, it gives CSVGQLMNTEAFF.

In this sample, this clone turned up a few times. The chain joins TRBV30 to TRBJ1-1; D is possibly TRBD1 (5 bases). The CDR3 is 13 amino acids. V gave up 5 bases and J gave up 0 bases, with 10 bases separating them. Germline V lookup: CDR1 GTSNPN, CDR2 SVGIG (reference sequence). The CDR3: CAWARGLNTEAFF. The CDR3 DNA follows: TGTGCCTGGGCCCGGGGCTTGAACACTGAAGCTTTCTTT. Complete variable domain (other parts from reference TRBV30 and TRBJ1-1): SQTIHQWPATLVQPVGSPLSLECTVEGTSNPNLYWYRQAAGRGLQLLFYSVGIGQISSEVPQNLSASRPQDRQFILSSKKLLLSDSGFYLCAWARGLNTEAFFGQGTRLTVV.